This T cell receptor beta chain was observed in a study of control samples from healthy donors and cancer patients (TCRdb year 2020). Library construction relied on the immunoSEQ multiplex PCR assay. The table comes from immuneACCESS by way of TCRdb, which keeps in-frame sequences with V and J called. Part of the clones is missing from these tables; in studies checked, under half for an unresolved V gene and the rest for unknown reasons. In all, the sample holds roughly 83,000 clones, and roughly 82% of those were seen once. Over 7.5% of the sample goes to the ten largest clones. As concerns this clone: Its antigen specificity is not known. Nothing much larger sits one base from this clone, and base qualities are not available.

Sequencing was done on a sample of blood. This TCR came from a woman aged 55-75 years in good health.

The DNA sequence is given as TGTGCCAGCAGTGAAATACAGGGAAGGAGCAATCAGCCCCAGCATTTT. This is translated as CASSEIQGRSNQPQHF. Rearrangement joined TRBV6-1 to TRBJ1-5, and the D gene may be TRBD1, 6 bases matching. CDR1 is given as MNHNS and CDR2 as SASEGT, both from the germline V gene. At the junction V is shortened by 2 bases and J by 1 base, with 12 bases in between. Its CDR3 holds 16 amino acids, cysteine through phenylalanine. The CDR3 DNA has 48 bases and is translated from base 1.